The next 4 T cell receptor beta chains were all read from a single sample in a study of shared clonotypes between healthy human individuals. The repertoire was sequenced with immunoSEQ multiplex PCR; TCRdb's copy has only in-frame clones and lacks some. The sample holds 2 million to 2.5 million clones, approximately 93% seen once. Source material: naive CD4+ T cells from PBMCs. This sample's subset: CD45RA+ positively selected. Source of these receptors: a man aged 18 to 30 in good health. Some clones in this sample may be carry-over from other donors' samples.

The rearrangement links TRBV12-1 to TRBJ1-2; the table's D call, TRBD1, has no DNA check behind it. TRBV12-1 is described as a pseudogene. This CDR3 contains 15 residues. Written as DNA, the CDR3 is TGTGCCAGCAGCTCTCAGTGGGGCAGGGGCTATGGCTACACCTTC. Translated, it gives CASSSQWGRGYGYTF.

The CDR3 here is CATQASKGQETQYF. CDR3 in DNA: TGTGCCACGCAGGCAAGTAAAGGCCAAGAGACCCAGTACTTC. This rearrangement joins TRBV6-6 to TRBJ2-5, with no clear D. This CDR3 is 14 amino acids long. The ends were cut back, 10 bases at V and 1 base at J, with 16 bases in the middle. Germline-derived CDR1 and CDR2 are MNHNY and SVGAGI (reference sequence).

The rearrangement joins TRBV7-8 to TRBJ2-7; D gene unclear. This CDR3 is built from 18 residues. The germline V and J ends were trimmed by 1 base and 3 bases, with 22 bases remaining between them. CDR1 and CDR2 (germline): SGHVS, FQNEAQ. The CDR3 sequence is CASSLDSLKRTDYYEQYF. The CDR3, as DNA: TGTGCCAGCAGCTTAGATTCATTAAAGAGGACGGATTACTACGAGCAGTACTTC.

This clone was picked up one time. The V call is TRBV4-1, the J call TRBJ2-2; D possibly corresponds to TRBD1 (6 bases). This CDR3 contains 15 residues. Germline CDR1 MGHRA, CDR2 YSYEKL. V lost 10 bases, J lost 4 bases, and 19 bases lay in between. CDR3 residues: CATNPGQYPTGELFF. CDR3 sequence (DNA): TGCGCCACCAACCCAGGACAGTACCCCACCGGGGAGCTGTTTTTT.